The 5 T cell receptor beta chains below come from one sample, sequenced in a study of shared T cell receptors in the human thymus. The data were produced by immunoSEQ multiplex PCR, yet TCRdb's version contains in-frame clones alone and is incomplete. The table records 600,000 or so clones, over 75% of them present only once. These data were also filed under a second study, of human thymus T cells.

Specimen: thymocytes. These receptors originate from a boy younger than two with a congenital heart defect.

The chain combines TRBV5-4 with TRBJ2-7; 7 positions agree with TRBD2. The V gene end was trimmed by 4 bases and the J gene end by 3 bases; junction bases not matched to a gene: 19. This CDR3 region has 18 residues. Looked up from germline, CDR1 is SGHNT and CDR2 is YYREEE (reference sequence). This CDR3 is CASSAGVVSEKSDYEQYF. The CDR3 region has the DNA TGTGCCAGCAGCGCGGGGGTTGTGTCGGAAAAAAGCGACTACGAGCAGTACTTC.

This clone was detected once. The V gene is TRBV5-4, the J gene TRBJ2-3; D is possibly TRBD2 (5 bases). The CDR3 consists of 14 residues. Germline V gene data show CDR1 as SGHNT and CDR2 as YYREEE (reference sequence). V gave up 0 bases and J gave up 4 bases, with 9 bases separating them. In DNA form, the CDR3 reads TGTGCCAGCAGCTTGGTTGGGAGCCCAGATACGCAGTATTTT. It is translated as CASSLVGSPDTQYF.

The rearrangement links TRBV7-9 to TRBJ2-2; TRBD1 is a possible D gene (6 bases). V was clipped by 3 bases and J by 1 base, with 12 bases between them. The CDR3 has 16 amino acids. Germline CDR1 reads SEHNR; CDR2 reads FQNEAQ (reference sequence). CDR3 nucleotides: TGTGCCAGCAGCTTCAAGGGGGAAGAGAACACCGGGGAGCTGTTTTTT. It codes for CASSFKGEENTGELFF.

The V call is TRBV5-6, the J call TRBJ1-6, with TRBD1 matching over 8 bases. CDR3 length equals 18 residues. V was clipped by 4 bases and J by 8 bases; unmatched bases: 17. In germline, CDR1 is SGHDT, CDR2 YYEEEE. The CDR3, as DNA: TGTGCCAGCAGCGCAAAAAGGGGAGGGACAGGAGGGGATTCACCCCTCCACTTT. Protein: CASSAKRGGTGGDSPLHF.

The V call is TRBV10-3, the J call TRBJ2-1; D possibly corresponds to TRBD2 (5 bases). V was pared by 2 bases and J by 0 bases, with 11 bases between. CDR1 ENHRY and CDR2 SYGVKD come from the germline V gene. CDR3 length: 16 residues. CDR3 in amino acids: CAISESGGSSYNEQFF. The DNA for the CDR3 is TGTGCCATCAGTGAGAGCGGCGGCAGCTCCTACAATGAGCAGTTCTTC.